This entry features one T cell receptor (beta chain) sequence. This clonotype was seen many times. This clone's antigen is unknown. No much larger clone is present one base from it, and per-base qualities are unavailable. The V end gives up 7 bases and the J end 3 bases, leaving 7 bases in the junction not matched to a gene. From a lookup of the germline V gene (reference sequence), CDR1 and CDR2 are LGHDT and YNNKEL. From its cysteine to its phenylalanine, the CDR3 spans 14 amino acids. The kept DNA is CDR3 alone, 42 bases in frame from the first base. The data originate from a study of T-cell reconstitution after alpha-beta-depleted transplantation in children listed by TCRdb under 2016. About the study as a whole: Using TCR repertoire profiling, the study followed T-cell immune reconstitution in a quantitative way in children after TCRalphabeta/CD19-depleted allogeneic hematopoietic cell transplantation.

Libraries were made using PCR. The listed sequencing device is Illumina HiSeq 2500. TCR library preparation used molecular barcoding, with unique molecular identifiers applied to normalize quantification of the TCRbeta repertoire. TCRdb itself trimmed the public reads at Q25 with fastp, ran MiXCR and retained productive beta chains. Identical CDR3 protein sequences are pooled into one entry, listed with their most common genes and DNA. The sample includes 170,000 or so distinct CDR3 sequences, with around 6.8% observed a single time. In total, the top ten clones hold more than 2.5% of the sample. Recombination linked TRBV3-1 to TRBJ2-3, with 7 central nucleotides matching TRBD1. This TCR derives from a human donor who donated a stem cell graft to a child with Wiskott-Aldrich syndrome. The sequenced sample was PBMCs from the stem cell graft donor, obtained from the stem cell graft. The CDR3 has the sequence CASTDRGQTDTQYF. The DNA reads TGTGCCAGCACGGATCGGGGACAGACAGATACGCAGTATTTT.